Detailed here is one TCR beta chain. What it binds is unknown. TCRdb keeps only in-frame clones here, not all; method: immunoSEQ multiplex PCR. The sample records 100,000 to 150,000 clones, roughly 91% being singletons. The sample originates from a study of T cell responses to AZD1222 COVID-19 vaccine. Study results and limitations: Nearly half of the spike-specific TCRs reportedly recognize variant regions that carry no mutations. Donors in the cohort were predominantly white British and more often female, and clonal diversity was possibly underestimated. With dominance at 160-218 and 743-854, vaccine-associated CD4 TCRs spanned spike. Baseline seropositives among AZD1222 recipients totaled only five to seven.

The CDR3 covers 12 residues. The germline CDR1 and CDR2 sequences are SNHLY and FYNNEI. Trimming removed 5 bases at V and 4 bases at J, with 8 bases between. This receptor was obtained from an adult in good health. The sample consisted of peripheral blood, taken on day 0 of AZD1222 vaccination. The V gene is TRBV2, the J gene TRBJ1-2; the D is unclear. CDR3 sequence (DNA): TGTGCCAGCAGTCCTAGTACCTATGGCTACACCTTC. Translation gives CASSPSTYGYTF.